Below are 2 T cell receptor beta chains sequenced from a single sample in a study of blood T cell repertoires in COVID-19. The repertoire was sequenced with immunoSEQ multiplex PCR; TCRdb's copy has only in-frame clones and lacks some. The profile shows 200,000 to 300,000 clones, about 90% of them singletons. The material sequenced was peripheral blood. These receptor sequences come from a man under 40 with COVID-19, enrolled during active disease.

The V gene is TRBV7-9, the J gene TRBJ1-6, with 9 positions matching TRBD1. V lost 7 bases, J lost 7 bases, and 5 bases stayed unmatched. Germline assignment: CDR1 SEHNR and CDR2 FQNEAQ (reference sequence). This CDR3 has 14 amino acids. CDR3 nucleotides: TGTGCCAGCACCCTCGGACAGGGGAATTCACCCCTCCACTTT. Encoded protein: CASTLGQGNSPLHF.

The rearrangement uses TRBV25-1 and TRBJ1-2, with 8 bases that match TRBD1. The CDR3 runs to 13 residues. The germline gives CDR1 MGHDK, CDR2 SYGVNS. The trim removed 5 bases at V and 8 bases at J, leaving 7 bases unmatched. The CDR3 spells CASSKGQGGGYTF. The CDR3 DNA reads TGTGCCAGCAGTAAAGGACAGGGCGGCGGCTACACCTTC.